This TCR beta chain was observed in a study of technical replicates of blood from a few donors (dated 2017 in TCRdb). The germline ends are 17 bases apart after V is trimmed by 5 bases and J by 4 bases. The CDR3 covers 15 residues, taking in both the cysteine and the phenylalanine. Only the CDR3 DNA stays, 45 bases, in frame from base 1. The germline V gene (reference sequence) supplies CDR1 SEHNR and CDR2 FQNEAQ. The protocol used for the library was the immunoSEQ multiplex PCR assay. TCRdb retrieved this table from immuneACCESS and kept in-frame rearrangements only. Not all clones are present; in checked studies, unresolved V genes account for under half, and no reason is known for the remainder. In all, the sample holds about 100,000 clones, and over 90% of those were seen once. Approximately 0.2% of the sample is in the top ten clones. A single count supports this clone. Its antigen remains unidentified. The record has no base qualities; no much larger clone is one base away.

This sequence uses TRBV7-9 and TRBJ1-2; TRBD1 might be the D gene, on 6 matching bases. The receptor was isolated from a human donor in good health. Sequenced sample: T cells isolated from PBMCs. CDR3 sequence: CASSLRQDPSYGYTF. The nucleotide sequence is TGTGCCAGCAGCCTTAGACAGGATCCCTCCTATGGCTACACCTTC.